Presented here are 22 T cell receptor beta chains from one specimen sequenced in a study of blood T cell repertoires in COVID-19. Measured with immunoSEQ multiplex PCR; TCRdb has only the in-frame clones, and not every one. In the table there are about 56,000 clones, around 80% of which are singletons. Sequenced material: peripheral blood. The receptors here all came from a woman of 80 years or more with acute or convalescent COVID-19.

Written as DNA, the CDR3 is TGTGCCAGCAGCTTAGAGCCGGGCACGGGGAGCTATGGCTACACCTTC. It is translated as CASSLEPGTGSYGYTF. The J gene is TRBJ1-2, the V gene TRBV7-9; D call uncertain. The V gene lost 1 base and the J gene lost 4 bases, with 16 bases spanning the gap. The germline V gene has CDR1 SEHNR and CDR2 FQNEAQ (reference sequence). The CDR3 is 16 amino acids.

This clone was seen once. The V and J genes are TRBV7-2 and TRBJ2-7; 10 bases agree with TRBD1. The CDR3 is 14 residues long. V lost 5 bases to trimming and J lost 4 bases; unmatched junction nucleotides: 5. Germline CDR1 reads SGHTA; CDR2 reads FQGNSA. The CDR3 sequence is CASSPDRGPYEQYF. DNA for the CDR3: TGTGCCAGCAGCCCCGACAGGGGGCCATACGAGCAGTACTTC. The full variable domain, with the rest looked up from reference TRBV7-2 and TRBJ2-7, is GAGVSQSPSNKVTEKGKDVELRCDPISGHTALYWYRQSLGQGLEFLIYFQGNSAPDKSGLPSDRFSAERTGGSVSTLTIQRTQQEDSAVYLCASSPDRGPYEQYFGPGTRLTVT.

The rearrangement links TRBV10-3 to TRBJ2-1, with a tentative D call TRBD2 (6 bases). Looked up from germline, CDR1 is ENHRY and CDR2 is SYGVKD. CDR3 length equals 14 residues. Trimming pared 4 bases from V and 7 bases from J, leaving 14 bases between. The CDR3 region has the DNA TGTGCCATCAGTGGGGGACTCGGGGGTAATGAGCAGTTCTTC. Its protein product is CAISGGLGGNEQFF.

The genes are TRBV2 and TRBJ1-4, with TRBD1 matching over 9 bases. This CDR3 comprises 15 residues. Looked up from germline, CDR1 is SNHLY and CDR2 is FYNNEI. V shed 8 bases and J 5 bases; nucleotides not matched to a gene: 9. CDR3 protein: CASSGTGIRNEKLFF. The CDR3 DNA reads TGTGCCAGCTCCGGGACAGGGATTCGGAATGAAAAACTGTTTTTT.

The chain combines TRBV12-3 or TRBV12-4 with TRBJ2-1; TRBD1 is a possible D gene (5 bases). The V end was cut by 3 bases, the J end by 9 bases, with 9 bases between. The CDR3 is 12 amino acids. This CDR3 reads CASSFRVGEQFF. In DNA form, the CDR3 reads TGTGCCAGCAGTTTCAGGGTCGGTGAGCAGTTCTTC.

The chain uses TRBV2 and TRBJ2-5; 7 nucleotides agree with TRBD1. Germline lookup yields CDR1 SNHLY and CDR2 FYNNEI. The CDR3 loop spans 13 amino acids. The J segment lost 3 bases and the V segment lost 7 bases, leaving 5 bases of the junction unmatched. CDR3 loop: CASTGQSKETQYF. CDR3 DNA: TGTGCCAGCACGGGACAGTCAAAAGAGACCCAGTACTTC. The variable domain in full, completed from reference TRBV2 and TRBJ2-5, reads EPEVTQTPSHQVTQMGQEVILRCVPISNHLYFYWYRQILGQKVEFLVSFYNNEISEKSEIFDDQFSVERPDGSNFTLKIRSTKLEDSAMYFCASTGQSKETQYFGPGTRLLVL.

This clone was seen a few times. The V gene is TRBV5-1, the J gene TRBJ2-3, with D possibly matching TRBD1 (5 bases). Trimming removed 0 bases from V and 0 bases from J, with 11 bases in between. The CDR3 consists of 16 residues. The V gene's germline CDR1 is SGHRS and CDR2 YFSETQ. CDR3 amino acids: CASSLGGARSTDTQYF. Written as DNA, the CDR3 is TGCGCCAGCAGCTTGGGGGGCGCTAGGAGCACAGATACGCAGTATTTT.

CDR3 region: CASSFTGNQPQHF. CDR3 nucleotides: TGTGCCAGCAGTTTCACAGGGAATCAGCCCCAGCATTTT. The genes are TRBV12-3 or TRBV12-4 and TRBJ1-5; D may be TRBD1 (6 bases). The CDR3 sequence is 13 residues long. V was trimmed by 3 bases and J by 4 bases, leaving 7 bases between them.

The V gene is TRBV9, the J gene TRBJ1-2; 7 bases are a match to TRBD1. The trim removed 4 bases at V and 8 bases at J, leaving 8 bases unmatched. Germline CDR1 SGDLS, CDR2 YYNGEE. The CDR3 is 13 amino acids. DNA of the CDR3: TGTGCCAGCAGCACGACAGGGACCGACGGCTACACCTTC. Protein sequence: CASSTTGTDGYTF. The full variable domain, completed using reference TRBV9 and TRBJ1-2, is DSGVTQTPKHLITATGQRVTLRCSPRSGDLSVYWYQQSLDQGLQFLIQYYNGEERAKGNILERFSAQQFPDLHSELNLSSLELGDSALYFCASSTTGTDGYTFGSGTRLTVV.

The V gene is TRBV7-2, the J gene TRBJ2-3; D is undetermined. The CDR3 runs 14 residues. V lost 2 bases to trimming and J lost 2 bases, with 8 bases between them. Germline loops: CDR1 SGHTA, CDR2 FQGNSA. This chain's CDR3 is CASSLSAATDTQYF. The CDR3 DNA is TGTGCCAGCAGCTTAAGCGCCGCCACAGATACGCAGTATTTT.

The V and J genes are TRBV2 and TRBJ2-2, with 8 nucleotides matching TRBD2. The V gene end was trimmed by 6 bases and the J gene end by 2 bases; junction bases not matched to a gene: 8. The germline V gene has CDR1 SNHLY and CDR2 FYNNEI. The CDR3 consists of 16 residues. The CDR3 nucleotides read TGTGCCAGCAGCTCGGCACTAGCGGATAACACCGGGGAGCTGTTTTTT. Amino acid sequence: CASSSALADNTGELFF.

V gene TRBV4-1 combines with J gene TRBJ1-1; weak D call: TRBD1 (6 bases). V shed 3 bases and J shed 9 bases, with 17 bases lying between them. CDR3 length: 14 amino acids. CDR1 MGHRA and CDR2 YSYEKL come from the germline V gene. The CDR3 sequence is CASSHPRTAVKAFF. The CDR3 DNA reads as TGCGCCAGCAGCCACCCCCGGACAGCCGTGAAAGCTTTCTTT.

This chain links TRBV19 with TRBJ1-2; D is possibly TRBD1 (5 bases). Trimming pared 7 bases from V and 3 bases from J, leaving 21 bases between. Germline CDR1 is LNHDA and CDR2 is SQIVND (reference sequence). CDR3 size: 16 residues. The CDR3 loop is CASTNLVAGFHYGYTF. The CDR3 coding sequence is TGTGCCAGTACCAACCTCGTGGCAGGGTTTCACTATGGCTACACCTTC.

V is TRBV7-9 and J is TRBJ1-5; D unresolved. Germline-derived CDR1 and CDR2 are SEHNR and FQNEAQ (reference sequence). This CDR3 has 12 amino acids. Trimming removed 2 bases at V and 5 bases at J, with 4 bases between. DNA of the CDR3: TGTGCCAGCAGCTTACAGGATCAGCCCCAGCATTTT. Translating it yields CASSLQDQPQHF. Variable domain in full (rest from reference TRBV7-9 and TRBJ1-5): DTGVSQNPRHKITKRGQNVTFRCDPISEHNRLYWYRQTLGQGPEFLTYFQNEAQLEKSRLLSDRFSAERPKGSFSTLEIQRTEQGDSAMYLCASSLQDQPQHFGDGTRLSIL.

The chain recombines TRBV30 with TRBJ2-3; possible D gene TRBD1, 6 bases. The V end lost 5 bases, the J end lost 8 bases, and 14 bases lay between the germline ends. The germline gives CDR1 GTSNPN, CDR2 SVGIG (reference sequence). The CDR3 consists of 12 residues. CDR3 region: CAWGETGRTQYF. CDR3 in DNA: TGTGCCTGGGGGGAGACAGGTCGTACGCAGTATTTT. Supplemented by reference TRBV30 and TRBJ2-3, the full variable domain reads SQTIHQWPATLVQPVGSPLSLECTVEGTSNPNLYWYRQAAGRGLQLLFYSVGIGQISSEVPQNLSASRPQDRQFILSSKKLLLSDSGFYLCAWGETGRTQYFGPGTRLTVL.

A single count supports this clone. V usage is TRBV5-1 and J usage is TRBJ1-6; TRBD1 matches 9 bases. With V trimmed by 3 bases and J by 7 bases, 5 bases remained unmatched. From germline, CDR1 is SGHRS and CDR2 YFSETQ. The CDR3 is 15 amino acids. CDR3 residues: CASSYEDRGNSPLHF. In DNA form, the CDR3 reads TGCGCCAGCAGCTACGAGGACAGGGGAAATTCACCCCTCCACTTT.

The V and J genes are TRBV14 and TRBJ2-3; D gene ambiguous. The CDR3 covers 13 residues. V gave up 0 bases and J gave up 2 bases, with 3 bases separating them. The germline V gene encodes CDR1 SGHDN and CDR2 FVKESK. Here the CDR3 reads CASSQDYTDTQYF. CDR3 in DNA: TGTGCCAGCAGCCAAGATTACACAGATACGCAGTATTTT.

CDR3 DNA sequence: TGTGCCAGCAGCCTTTATCATACAGGGCCCTCTGGAAACACCATATATTTT. Encoded protein: CASSLYHTGPSGNTIYF. This sequence joins TRBV9 and TRBJ1-3, with TRBD1 as a possible D gene (6 bases). Deletions cut 4 bases from V and 0 bases from J, with 17 bases between. Germline V CDR1 and CDR2: SGDLS, YYNGEE. The CDR3 runs 17 residues. Full variable domain (missing parts from reference TRBV9 and TRBJ1-3): DSGVTQTPKHLITATGQRVTLRCSPRSGDLSVYWYQQSLDQGLQFLIQYYNGEERAKGNILERFSAQQFPDLHSELNLSSLELGDSALYFCASSLYHTGPSGNTIYFGEGSWLTVV.

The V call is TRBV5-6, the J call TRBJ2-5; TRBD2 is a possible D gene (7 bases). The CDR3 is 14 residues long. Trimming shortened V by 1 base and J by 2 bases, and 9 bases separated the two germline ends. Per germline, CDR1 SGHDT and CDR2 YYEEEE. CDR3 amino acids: CASSLRGGQETQYF. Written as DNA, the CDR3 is TGTGCCAGCAGCTTGAGGGGGGGGCAAGAGACCCAGTACTTC.

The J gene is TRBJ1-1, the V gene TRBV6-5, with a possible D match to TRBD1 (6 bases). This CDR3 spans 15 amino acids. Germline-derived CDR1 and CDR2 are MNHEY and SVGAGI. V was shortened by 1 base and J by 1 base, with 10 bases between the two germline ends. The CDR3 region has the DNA TGTGCCAGCAGTTACTGGGGACAAGGGAACACTGAAGCTTTCTTT. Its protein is CASSYWGQGNTEAFF.

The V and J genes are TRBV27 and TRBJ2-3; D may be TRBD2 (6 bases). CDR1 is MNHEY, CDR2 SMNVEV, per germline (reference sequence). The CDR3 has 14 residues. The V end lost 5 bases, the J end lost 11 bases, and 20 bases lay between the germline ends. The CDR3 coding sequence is TGTGCCAGCAGTACTCGACAGCAGGACTACCGGCAGTATTTT. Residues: CASSTRQQDYRQYF.

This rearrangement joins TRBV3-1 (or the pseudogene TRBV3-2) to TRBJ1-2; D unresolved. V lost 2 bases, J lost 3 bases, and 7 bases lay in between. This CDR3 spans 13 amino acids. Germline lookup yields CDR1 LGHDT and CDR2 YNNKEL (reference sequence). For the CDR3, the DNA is TGTGCCAGCAGCCAACTAGAGGACTATGGCTACACCTTC. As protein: CASSQLEDYGYTF.